Detailed here is one TCR beta chain. Per the original methods: Amplified reference gene primers provided the basis for estimating nucleated cell counts. Assay used: immunoSEQ multiplex PCR; TCRdb lists only in-frame clones, some missing. V and J calls plus clone size are reproduced from that table; the DNA served to infer D and trimming. The sample includes about 370,000 clones, approximately 89% of them seen just once. The data originate from a study of blood T cell repertoires in COVID-19. Across the whole study: T cells, B-cell-depleted T cells, or PBMCs supplied cDNA or gDNA.

Residents of over 20 US areas, aged roughly 18 to 89 years, made up the participants. The CDR3 is made up of 14 amino acids. The germline CDR1 and CDR2 sequences are SGHTA and FQGTGA. V lost 2 bases and J lost 7; bases outside the gene matches: 1. This rearrangement joins TRBV7-3 to TRBJ1-4; 10 bases align to TRBD1. This TCR was sampled from a woman in her twenties or thirties who had recovered from COVID-19. Input material: PBMCs or T cells enriched from blood (not recorded which). The CDR3, as DNA: TGTGCCAGCAGCTTACGGGACAGGGGTGAAAAACTGTTTTTT. Translation: CASSLRDRGEKLFF.